This T cell receptor beta chain was captured by sequencing in a study of shared clonotypes between healthy human individuals. Study findings and constraints: Specimens sampled were limited to blood, with tissue repertoires likely differing.

Replicate PCRs for sorted subsets used about 200 ng DNA; this equaled 25,000 to 35,000 T cell genomes. The table came from immunoSEQ multiplex PCR; TCRdb's copy has only in-frame clones and leaves some out. The table has about 2.1 million clones, about 92% seen once. About this clone: The antigen is undetermined.

Per the germline V gene, CDR1 is LGHNA and CDR2 is YSLEER. This CDR3 is 16 amino acids long. V lost 0 bases and J lost 1, with 13 bases in between. Naive CD8 cells comprised CD45RO-negative, CCR7-positively selected cells, excluding terminally differentiated effector memory CD45RA+ cells. The chain is built from TRBV4-3 and TRBJ2-7, with a weak D call TRBD1 (5 bases). This clonotype originated in a man aged 18 to 29 in good health. Some clones in this sample may be carry-over from other donors' samples. The sample taken for sequencing was naive CD8+ T cells from PBMCs. In DNA form, the CDR3 reads TGCGCCAGCAGCCAAGATGGGCAGGGCGAGTCCTACGAGCAGTACTTC. Translating gives CASSQDGQGESYEQYF.